Sequencing of this T cell receptor beta chain was carried out in a study of shared clonotypes between healthy human individuals. The CDR3 runs 16 residues. With 2 bases removed from V and 4 bases from J, the gap between germline ends came to 15 bases. From germline, CDR1 is MGHRA and CDR2 YSYEKL. A word on this clone: Its antigen is not identified.

Findings and caveats of the study: Memory subsets had estimated richness that was generally smaller than that of naive subsets.

The repertoire was sequenced with immunoSEQ multiplex PCR; TCRdb's copy has only in-frame clones and lacks some. Among a few million clones listed, about 94% were seen once. V usage is TRBV4-1 and J usage is TRBJ1-3, with D unclear. The sequenced sample was naive CD4+ T cells sorted from blood. Indicated subset: CD45RA+ positively selected. The sequence derives from a man younger than 35 in good health. In DNA, the CDR3 is TGCGCCAGCAGCCAAAGGATCTTCCCCTCCGGAAACACCATATATTTT. Translating gives CASSQRIFPSGNTIYF.